Below are 3 T cell receptor beta chains sequenced from a single sample in a study of blood T cell repertoires in COVID-19. Profiling relied on immunoSEQ multiplex PCR, and the TCRdb table lists in-frame clones only, not all of them. The table records some 230,000 clones, 80% to 85% of them present only once. The sample taken for sequencing was peripheral blood. These receptors originate from a woman in her thirties who had recovered from COVID-19.

This clone came up a few times. The gene calls are TRBV5-1 and TRBJ2-2; 8 bases align to TRBD2. CDR1 SGHRS and CDR2 YFSETQ come from the germline V gene. Trimming removed 6 bases from V and 2 bases from J; junction bases left unmatched: 9. This CDR3 has 16 amino acids. CDR3 sequence: CASTPLAGGNTGELFF. The CDR3 region has the DNA TGCGCCAGCACCCCCCTGGCGGGAGGTAACACCGGGGAGCTGTTTTTT. The variable domain in full, completed from reference TRBV5-1 and TRBJ2-2, reads KAGVTQTPRYLIKTRGQQVTLSCSPISGHRSVSWYQQTPGQGLQFLFEYFSETQRNKGNFPGRFSGRQFSNSRSEMNVSTLELGDSALYLCASTPLAGGNTGELFFGEGSRLTVL.

The table lists this clone with a count of one. The chain couples TRBV7-3 to TRBJ2-7, with 7 bases identical to TRBD1. After removal of 5 bases from V and 7 bases from J, the junction contained 11 bases not matched to a gene. Germline values: CDR1 SGHTA, CDR2 FQGTGA. The CDR3 has 14 residues. The CDR3 coding sequence is TGTGCCAGCAGCCCTTTGGGAACAGGGGTTGAGCAGTACTTC. Encoded protein: CASSPLGTGVEQYF.

This chain joins TRBV28 and TRBJ1-5; 7 positions match TRBD1. Unmatched junction bases numbered 8, after V lost 6 bases and J lost 0 bases. Germline CDR1 is MDHEN and CDR2 is SYDVKM. The CDR3 is 16 amino acids. The CDR3 sequence: CASSRDSVSSNQPQHF. CDR3 sequence (DNA): TGTGCCAGCAGCCGGGACAGCGTATCTAGCAATCAGCCCCAGCATTTT.